The clone carrying this T cell receptor (beta chain) was seen repeatedly, ten times or more. Its antigen remains unknown. The data stem from a study of early T cells in non-severe SARS-CoV-2 infection. Study-wide results and caveats: There was a bias toward anti-spike CD8 responses in VDJdb matching, which missed private and CD4 specificities.

TCRdb passed the 5' RACE reads through MiXCR, listing each CDR3 protein once. Altogether 40,000 to 55,000 distinct CDR3 sequences are present, 3% to 4% being singletons, with the ten largest covering just over 3%. V lost 0 bases, J lost 11 bases, and 3 bases stayed unmatched. In germline, CDR1 is SGHTA, CDR2 FQGNSA. The CDR3 has 12 amino acids. This receptor was obtained from an adult who was a healthcare worker with PCR-confirmed SARS-CoV-2 infection or an uninfected control (not recorded which). The J gene is TRBJ1-1, the V gene TRBV7-2; TRBD1 matches at 7 bases. The sequenced sample consisted of whole blood. CDR3 sequence reads: CASSLAGGPAFF. The CDR3, as DNA: TGTGCCAGCAGCTTAGCAGGGGGCCCGGCTTTCTTT.